This T cell receptor beta chain was found in a study of T cell repertoires in cytomegalovirus infection. Study-level findings and limits: CMV-specific TCR beta clonotypes restricted by HLA-C were the ones dominating the ex vivo response.

TCRdb processed the reads anew with MiXCR; each CDR3 protein has one entry. The sample has around 300,000 distinct CDR3 sequences, about 25% seen once. Germline CDR1 and CDR2: SGHDT and YYEEEE. Trimming removed 5 bases from V and 5 bases from J, with 10 bases in between. The CDR3 is 13 residues long. On this clonotype itself: Its antigen is unknown.

The clonotype was recovered from a human donor in good health (CMV status not recorded). Some clones in this sample may be carry-over from other donors' samples. V is TRBV5-6 and J is TRBJ2-2; D gene uncertain. The sample consisted of PBMCs. CDR3 nucleotides: TGTGCCAGCAGGGGTCGTAGGACCGGGGAGCTGTTTTTT. This translates into CASRGRRTGELFF.